These T cell receptor beta chains were read from a single sample in a study of T-cell reconstitution after alpha-beta-depleted transplantation in children. Each CDR3 protein gets one entry after TCRdb re-called the PCR reads with MiXCR. Of 550,000 to 600,000 distinct CDR3 sequences in the sample, more than 20% are singletons; the top ten hold around an eighth. The sample was PBMCs, mostly from graft donor cells, taken 360 days after TCRalphabeta/CD19-depleted stem cell transplant. The receptors stem from a boy under two years old who had a stem cell transplant for acute myeloid leukemia, so the T cells may come from the graft donor. CDR3s include the opening cysteine and the closing phenylalanine or tryptophan. The D gene is left open where the match is weak. Clone sizes are given selectively: once, few, many, or a class where the clone is expanded.

TGTGCCAGCAGCTCGAGCGCGGACAGGGAGGAGACCCAGTACTTC | CASSSSADREETQYF | TRBV7-9 | TRBD1 | TRBJ2-5 | many
TGTGCCTGGAGTGTAGAGCACTATCAGCCCCAGCATTTT | CAWSVEHYQPQHF | TRBV30 | . | TRBJ1-5 | few
TGTGCCATCGCTACCCACACCGGGGAGCTGTTTTTT | CAIATHTGELFF | TRBV12-3/TRBV12-4 | . | TRBJ2-2 | many
TGCAGCGTTGGAATAATCGGGGAGCTGTTTTTT | CSVGIIGELFF | TRBV29-1 | . | TRBJ2-2 | few
TGCGCCAGCAGGGCAGGACAGGGGCAACACACCTTC | CASRAGQGQHTF | TRBV5-1 | TRBD1 | TRBJ1-2 | .
TGTGCCAGCAGTTCAACAGGGTCCCGCAATCAGCCCCAGCATTTT | CASSSTGSRNQPQHF | TRBV12-3/TRBV12-4 | . | TRBJ1-5 | .
TGTGCCAGCTCACAGGGGACAGGGTTCGGCGAGACCCAGTACTTC | CASSQGTGFGETQYF | TRBV18 | TRBD1 | TRBJ2-5 | .
TGCAGTAGCCAGGGGTCCGATGGCTACACCTTC | CSSQGSDGYTF | TRBV20-1 | . | TRBJ1-2 | .
TGCAGTGCTAGAAAACTAGGAGGGACAGCGTACAATGAGCAGTTCTTC | CSARKLGGTAYNEQFF | TRBV20-1 | . | TRBJ2-1 | few
TGCAGTGCTAGAGTAGAAAACACTGAAGCTTTCTTT | CSARVENTEAFF | TRBV20-1 | . | TRBJ1-1 | many
TGTGCCATCAGGGACGAGAGAAGCTTAGCCACAGATACGCAGTATTTT | CAIRDERSLATDTQYF | TRBV10-3 | . | TRBJ2-3 | .
TGTGCCAGCTCACCTGCGGGGGGTTTGAATAATTCACCCCTCCACTTT | CASSPAGGLNNSPLHF | TRBV18 | . | TRBJ1-6 | few
TGCAGTGCTAGCCCCGGCCAGAACACCGGGGAGCTGTTTTTT | CSASPGQNTGELFF | TRBV20-1 | . | TRBJ2-2 | many
TGTGCCAGCAGCTTAACAGGTGAAAGCTCCTACAATGAGCAGTTCTTC | CASSLTGESSYNEQFF | TRBV7-8 | . | TRBJ2-1 | .
TGCAGTGCTACTAACTTATCCCCCGAAGCTTTCTTT | CSATNLSPEAFF | TRBV20-1 | . | TRBJ1-1 | .
TGTGCCAGCAGTGAAGGGGACGGCTACACCTTC | CASSEGDGYTF | TRBV25-1 | . | TRBJ1-2 | .
TGTGCCAGCACGGGGGTGCAGTACTTC | CASTGVQYF | TRBV27 | . | TRBJ2-7 | .
TGTGCCAGCAGCTTAATATCAGGCGCCAACACCGGGGAGCTGTTTTTT | CASSLISGANTGELFF | TRBV7-2 | . | TRBJ2-2 | .
TGTGCCAGCAGCACGAGCAGGGTTTATACGCAGTATTTT | CASSTSRVYTQYF | TRBV7-8 | . | TRBJ2-3 | few
TGCGCCAGCAGCTGGACAGGGGAATCGCCCCAGCATTTT | CASSWTGESPQHF | TRBV5-1 | TRBD1 | TRBJ1-5 | .
TGCGCCAGCAGCCAAGGTTTGGCGTCTGGGGCCAACGTCCTGACTTTC | CASSQGLASGANVLTF | TRBV4-3 | . | TRBJ2-6 | few